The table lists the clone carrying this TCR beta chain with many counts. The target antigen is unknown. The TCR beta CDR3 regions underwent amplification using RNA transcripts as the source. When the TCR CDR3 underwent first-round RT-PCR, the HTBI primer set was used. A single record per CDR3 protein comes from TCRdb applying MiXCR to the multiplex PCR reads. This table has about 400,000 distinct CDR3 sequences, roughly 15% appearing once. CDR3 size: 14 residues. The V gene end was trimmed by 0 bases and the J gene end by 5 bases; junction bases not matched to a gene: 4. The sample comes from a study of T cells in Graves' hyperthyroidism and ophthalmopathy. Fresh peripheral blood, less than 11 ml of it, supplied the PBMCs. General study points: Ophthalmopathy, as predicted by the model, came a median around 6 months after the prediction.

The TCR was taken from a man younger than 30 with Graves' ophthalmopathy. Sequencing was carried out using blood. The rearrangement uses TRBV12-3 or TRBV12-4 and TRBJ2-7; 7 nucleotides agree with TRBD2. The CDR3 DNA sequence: TGTGCCAGCAGTTTAGCGGGAGGGCCCCACGAGCAGTACTTC. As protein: CASSLAGGPHEQYF.